This TCR beta chain was identified in a study of T cell responses to AZD1222 COVID-19 vaccine. The study's findings and limits: Reportedly, nearly half of unique spike TCRs recognized epitopes outside B.1.351/B.1.1.7 mutations.

Clones were sequenced by immunoSEQ multiplex PCR, and TCRdb holds only the in-frame ones, with some missing. The repertoire consists of just under 150,000 clones, with roughly nine tenths occurring once and the leading ten covering under 2%. Details on this clone: Its antigen is still unknown.

Germline loops: CDR1 SGHTA, CDR2 FQGNSA. Deletions cut 7 bases from V and 6 bases from J, with 18 bases between. This CDR3 spans 14 amino acids. The chain links TRBV7-2 to TRBJ1-2; a possible D gene is TRBD1 (5 bases). This receptor was obtained from an adult who received the AZD1222 COVID-19 vaccine. The sequencing here drew on peripheral blood, taken 28 days after the second AZD1222 dose. CDR3 in amino acids: CASTSMAGRNGYTF. The CDR3 nucleotides are TGTGCCAGCACCTCAATGGCAGGGCGGAATGGCTACACCTTC.